This TCR beta chain was observed in a study of human T cells and chemical hapten exposure. Study-level results: Patch test score rose with PT1 expanded TCR count, significant at thresholds 8, 16 and 32, not 4. Sensitizing with DPC caused no change in TCRs above 1 in 1000 frequency.

On this clonotype: The antigen remains unidentified. An end of the junction differs from the germline gene, which may be a read error.

Time point here: patch test 3, about 24 weeks after DPC sensitization. Described treatment: therapeutic diphenylcyclopropenone sensitization with weekly scalp DPC. This CDR3 comprises 15 residues. MiXCR, applied by TCRdb to the RACE reads, yields one record per CDR3 protein. The sample lists about 160,000 distinct CDR3 sequences; about a quarter were seen once. The receptor's source is a woman aged 18-30 years with alopecia areata. Some clones in this sample may be carry-over from other donors' samples. The V gene is TRBV12-3 or TRBV12-4, the J gene TRBJ1-1; the D gene is possibly TRBD1 (6 bases). Sequenced here: whole blood, sampled in connection with sensitization to the hapten diphenylcyclopropenone (DPC). CDR3 region: CASSPWGGPNSEAFF. The CDR3 DNA reads as TGTGCCAGCAGTCCCTGGGGGGGGCCGAACTCTGAAGCTTTCTTT.